This TCR beta chain is from a study of T cell changes during pregnancy in multiple sclerosis. CDR3 length: 17 amino acids. V dropped 2 bases and J dropped 1 base, with 14 bases sitting between them. Germline CDR1 reads SEHNR; CDR2 reads FQNEAQ (reference sequence). Measured with immunoSEQ multiplex PCR; TCRdb has only the in-frame clones, and not every one. The sample shows 70,000 to 75,000 clones, approximately 90% of them seen only once. The V gene is TRBV7-9, the J gene TRBJ2-2; possibly TRBD1 for D (5 bases). Here the sequenced sample was peripheral blood, taken in the second trimester of pregnancy. The receptor was derived from a female donor in good health, enrolled as a control in a pregnancy study. The CDR3 DNA follows: TGTGCCAGCAGCTTAACCCGACAGCGCGGGAACACCGGGGAGCTGTTTTTT. Amino acids: CASSLTRQRGNTGELFF.